Included here is one T cell receptor beta chain sequence, with context. As yet, its antigen is unknown. The junction had 0 bases not matched to a gene; V was cut back by 0 bases and J by 1 base. In germline, CDR1 is KGHSH, CDR2 LQKENI. The CDR3 extends over 16 amino acids. This table comes from immunoSEQ multiplex PCR, and its TCRdb copy is limited to in-frame clones, with some not included. The sample has 90,000 to 120,000 clones; over 75% are singletons. The source of the sample is a study of graft-versus-host responses after intestinal transplantation. Study context: Recipients obtained multivisceral, liver-intestinal, or isolated intestinal transplants. All of the recipients had induction that used anti-thymocyte globulin, then tacrolimus and steroids for around 3 years. The study, taken as a whole, reports: HvG clone declines early post-transplant were associated with peak circulating GvH levels.

This material consisted of unstimulated CD4+ T cells sorted from spleen or lymph node cells, taken before intestinal transplant. The clonotype originates from a human donor who received an intestinal transplant. This chain links TRBV18 with TRBJ2-3; 11 bases map to TRBD2. This CDR3 reads CASSPPGLAGTDTQYF. The CDR3 coding sequence is TGTGCCAGCTCACCACCGGGACTAGCGGGCACAGATACGCAGTATTTT.